The sequence of this TCR beta chain was determined in a study of cytomegalovirus exposure and HLA in healthy donors. Whole-study context: Researchers found that roughly 80% of under 450 genotyped donors fell within the Caucasian-associated ancestry cluster. Points from the study as a whole: A list of 150 or so TCR beta chains associated with cytomegalovirus was given. Analysis was carried out at a later point, and it linked a missense DCLRE1C variant to TCR beta V- and J-gene trimming.

After removal of 1 base from V and 8 bases from J, the junction contained 13 bases not matched to a gene. The CDR3 runs 16 residues. CDR1 SGDLS and CDR2 YYNGEE come from the germline V gene. A word on this clone: Its antigen is undetermined.

The PCR used 60 Vbeta and 13 Jbeta primers. Under the authors' procedure: As a later analysis found, there were 60 million to 90 million unique TCR beta chains, of which some 10 million were shared. The protocol was immunoSEQ multiplex PCR, while the TCRdb copy is restricted to in-frame clones and leaves out a portion. The V and J calls and clone size come from that table; D and trimming were worked out from the DNA. The table records about 230,000 clones, about 89% of them present only once. This chain connects TRBV9 to TRBJ1-2, with 8 bases identical to TRBD1. The clonotype originates from a woman aged 18-29 years in good health and CMV-seronegative. Sequences were obtained from PBMCs. The CDR3 DNA reads TGTGCCAGCAGCGTACCGAGCCCGGGACAGGTTGGCGGCTACACCTTC. Protein sequence: CASSVPSPGQVGGYTF.